These 29 T cell receptor beta chains originate from one sample sequenced in a study of T cells in women clearing cervical HPV infection. Data came from immunoSEQ multiplex PCR; TCRdb stores just in-frame clones and leaves some out. This listing includes about 27,000 clones. Sequenced sample: blood buffy coat. Every receptor here comes from a woman aged 18-70 years with a cervical HPV16 infection that either progressed to CIN3+ or cleared (not recorded which).

Details on this clone: The CDR3 end lies 3 residues beyond the end of the read and is filled in from the germline J gene. The chain has TRBV5-1 and TRBJ2-1; 13 bases align to TRBD2. The V and J ends lost 0 bases and 7 bases, in that order; junction bases with no gene match: 7. CDR1 and CDR2 from the germline V gene are SGHRS and YFSETQ. CDR3 length equals 17 residues. The CDR3 sequence is CASSLAGLAGAANEQFF. The CDR3 bases that were read are TGCGCCAGCAGCTTGGCCGGACTAGCGGGAGCCGCGAATGAG.

Remarks on this clone: From the germline J gene comes the end of the CDR3, since the read stops 3 residues before it. The chain has TRBV18 and TRBJ1-2; D is ambiguous. The CDR3 totals 14 residues. Germline V lookup: CDR1 KGHSH, CDR2 LQKENI. CDR3 region: CASSRASSSYDYTF. The covered CDR3 bases are TGTGCCAGCTCAAGAGCCTCTAGCTCCTACGAC.

With respect to this clone: Read sequence stops 3 residues before the CDR3 end, and the germline J gene provides the missing end. The chain recombines TRBV29-1 with TRBJ2-2, with a weak D call TRBD1 (8 bases). Trimming stripped 7 bases from V and 5 bases from J, with 14 bases between. CDR3 length: 13 amino acids. Germline-derived CDR1 and CDR2 are SQVTM and ANQGSEA. CDR3 DNA, as far as it was read: TGCAGCGGACACAGGGGGGGTACCGGGGAG. As protein: CSGHRGGTGE. In full, the CDR3 is CSGHRGGTGELFF.

To note about this clone: The CDR3 end falls 3 residues outside the read, so it is completed with the germline J gene. The V and J genes are TRBV5-1 and TRBJ1-3; D not certain. The germline V and J ends were trimmed by 0 bases and 0 bases, with 7 bases remaining between them. The CDR3 covers 15 residues. The germline V gene has CDR1 SGHRS and CDR2 YFSETQ. The CDR3 DNA, read in part, is TGCGCCAGCAGCTTGGCCAGTGCCTCTGGAAACACC. Translation: CASSLASASGNT. The full-length CDR3 reads as CASSLASASGNTIYF.

For this clone: The read is 3 residues too short to cover the CDR3 end, so that end is filled in from the germline J gene. The chain couples TRBV13 to TRBJ1-1; 9 nucleotides agree with TRBD1. V was pared by 5 bases and J by 5 bases, with 6 bases of the junction left unmatched. The CDR3 covers 14 residues. Germline V gene sequence: CDR1 PRHDT, CDR2 FYEKMQ (reference sequence). The CDR3 bases that were read are TGTGCCAGCAGCGAACGGGACAGGGTTACTGAA. Encoded protein: CASSERDRVTE. The complete CDR3 protein is CASSERDRVTEAFF.

For this clone: The sequence runs out 3 residues before the end of the CDR3; the remainder is reconstructed from the germline J gene. The chain has TRBV18 and TRBJ2-3; no clear D gene. Trimming took off 2 bases at V and 6 bases at J, with 18 bases between the two ends. The CDR3 is made up of 16 amino acids. Germline CDR1 and CDR2: KGHSH and LQKENI. This CDR3 reads CASSPSVSSPGDTQYF. Incomplete CDR3 DNA: TGTGCCAGCTCACCATCCGTAAGCTCACCCGGGGATACG. The variable domain in full, completed from reference TRBV18 and TRBJ2-3, reads NAGVMQNPRHLVRRRGQEARLRCSPMKGHSHVYWYRQLPEEGLKFMVYLQKENIIDESGMPKERFSAEFPKEGPSILRIQQVVRGDSAAYFCASSPSVSSPGDTQYFGPGTRLTVL.

As for this clone: The missing CDR3 end, 3 residues past where the read stops, is filled in from the germline J gene. This rearrangement joins TRBV19 to TRBJ1-1; TRBD1 might be the D (6 bases). Germline V gene lookup returns CDR1 LNHDA and CDR2 SQIVND (reference sequence). The CDR3 length is 13 residues. V lost 7 bases to trimming and J lost 2 bases, with 11 bases between them. The sequenced part of the CDR3 DNA is TGTGCCAGTAACCCGGGGGGCAACACTGAA. Its protein product is CASNPGGNTE. The whole CDR3 region reads CASNPGGNTEAFF.

Concerning this clone itself: The read is 3 residues too short to cover the CDR3 end, so that end is filled in from the germline J gene. The rearrangement joins TRBV20-1 to TRBJ2-2; 7 bases are a match to TRBD2. V lost 6 bases and J lost 0; bases outside the gene matches: 13. Germline-derived CDR1 and CDR2 are DFQATT and SNEGSKA (reference sequence). The CDR3 contains 17 residues. CDR3 DNA, as far as it was read: TGCAGTGCCCTACTGTATAGCGGGCGAACGAACACCGGGGAG. Its protein is CSALLYSGRTNTGE. The whole CDR3 region reads CSALLYSGRTNTGELFF.

Points on this clone: The read is 3 residues too short to cover the CDR3 end, so that end is filled in from the germline J gene. V is TRBV29-1 and J is TRBJ2-1; D is undetermined. Deletions cut 7 bases from V and 0 bases from J, with 7 bases between. The CDR3 has 12 amino acids. Per the germline V gene, CDR1 is SQVTM and CDR2 is ANQGSEA. The covered CDR3 bases are TGCAGCGGGGCCAACTCCTACAATGAG. Translated: CSGANSYNE. In full, the CDR3 is CSGANSYNEQFF.

As concerns this clone: The observed sequence ends 3 residues before the CDR3 terminus, with the missing tail filled in from the germline J gene. This rearrangement joins TRBV3-1 (or the pseudogene TRBV3-2) to TRBJ2-3; 10 nucleotides align to TRBD2. Trimming at V came to 6 bases and at J to 4 bases, leaving 7 bases not matched to a gene. The CDR3 length is 15 residues. Germline loops: CDR1 LGHDT, CDR2 YNNKEL (reference sequence). CDR3 loop: CASSLLAGQPDTQYF. The CDR3 bases that were read are TGTGCCAGCAGTTTACTAGCGGGACAGCCAGATACG.

As for this clone: With the read ending 3 residues before the CDR3 end, the germline J gene is used to fill in that end. The chain links TRBV7-3 to TRBJ2-3; 9 nucleotides agree with TRBD2. The germline V gene has CDR1 SGHTA and CDR2 FQGTGA. The CDR3 runs to 15 residues. The DNA read from the CDR3 is TGTGCCAGCAGCCATGTCGCGGGAGGGCAAGAGACG. It codes for CASSHVAGGQET. The CDR3 reads in full as CASSHVAGGQETQYF.

About this clone: Coverage ceases 3 residues before the CDR3 finishes, and the germline J gene fills in the end. The chain links TRBV4-1 to TRBJ2-7; weak D call: TRBD2 (6 bases). The CDR3 extends over 13 amino acids. Germline values: CDR1 MGHRA, CDR2 YSYEKL. V lost 5 bases and J 2 bases, leaving 10 bases between the germline ends. CDR3 sequence: CASSGPSAYEQYF. CDR3 bases read: TGCGCCAGCAGCGGACCTAGCGCCTACGAG.

Concerning this clone: The sequence runs out 3 residues before the end of the CDR3; the remainder is reconstructed from the germline J gene. V and J are TRBV19 and TRBJ2-3; 8 bases match TRBD1. The junction had 6 bases not matched to a gene; V was cut back by 3 bases and J by 7 bases. The CDR3 extends over 14 amino acids. The V gene's germline CDR1 is LNHDA and CDR2 SQIVND (reference sequence). The CDR3: CASSMSPRGHTQYF. The CDR3 DNA, read in part, is TGTGCCAGTAGTATGAGCCCCAGGGGGCATACG.

Of note for this clone: The CDR3 extends 3 residues past the end of the read, so its final part is completed from the germline J gene. V gene TRBV5-6 combines with J gene TRBJ2-3, with TRBD1 as a possible D gene (6 bases). CDR1 and CDR2 (germline): SGHDT, YYEEEE. The ends were cut back, 5 bases at V and 6 bases at J, with 13 bases in the middle. The CDR3 runs to 13 residues. The CDR3 protein is CASSFTGFDTQYF. CDR3 bases read: TGTGCCAGCAGTTTCACAGGGTTCGATACG. Filled out from reference TRBV5-6 and TRBJ2-3, the complete variable domain reads DAGVTQSPTHLIKTRGQQVTLRCSPKSGHDTVSWYQQALGQGPQFIFQYYEEEERQRGNFPDRFSGHQFPNYSSELNVNALLLGDSALYLCASSFTGFDTQYFGPGTRLTVL.

Notes on this clone: The read ends 3 residues before the CDR3 terminus; that terminus is restored from the germline J gene. The chain has TRBV5-1 and TRBJ2-3; the D gene is possibly TRBD2 (5 bases). Trimming removed 3 bases from V and 0 bases from J, with 14 bases in between. This CDR3 is 16 amino acids long. CDR1 is SGHRS, CDR2 YFSETQ, per germline. CDR3: CASSSNGETSTDTQYF. CDR3 DNA, as far as it was read: TGCGCCAGCAGCTCCAACGGGGAGACTAGCACAGATACG.

The CDR3 loop is CASSEGLAGETQYF. The sequenced CDR3 bases are TGCGCCAGCAGCGAGGGACTAGCGGGAGAGACG. This sequence joins TRBV5-1 and TRBJ2-3; 14 bases are shared with TRBD2. The DNA ends 3 residues before the CDR3 does, and the rest of the CDR3 is filled in from the germline J gene. Looked up from germline, CDR1 is SGHRS and CDR2 is YFSETQ. The CDR3 is made up of 14 amino acids.

A note on this clone: The read falls 3 residues short of the CDR3 end, and the missing part is taken from the germline J gene. V is TRBV11-2 and J is TRBJ2-1, with D unresolved. Trimming removed 0 bases at V and 7 bases at J, with 7 bases between. CDR3 length equals 13 residues. CDR1 SGHAT and CDR2 FQNNGV come from the germline V gene. The sequenced part of the CDR3 DNA is TGTGCCAGCAGCTTAGATCGCGGTAATGAG. It yields the protein CASSLDRGNE. The entire CDR3 protein reads CASSLDRGNEQFF.

Regarding this clone: The read ends 3 residues shy of where the CDR3 ends; the end is completed using the germline J gene. This chain uses TRBV19 with TRBJ2-2; TRBD1 matches at 10 bases. The V gene's germline CDR1 is LNHDA and CDR2 SQIVND (reference sequence). V lost 1 base and J lost 7; bases outside the gene matches: 6. The length of the CDR3 is 16 residues. CDR3 in amino acids: CASSIAGQGVGGELFF. The part of the CDR3 DNA that was read is TGTGCCAGTAGTATAGCCGGACAGGGGGTTGGCGGGGAG.

Regarding this clone: Germline is not matched at one junction end, which may reflect a read error. The read ends 3 residues shy of where the CDR3 ends; the end is completed using the germline J gene. V and J are TRBV7-7 and TRBJ2-7; 12 positions agree with TRBD2. The CDR3 totals 16 residues. Germline CDR1 reads SSHAT; CDR2 reads FNYEAQ (reference sequence). The CDR3 loop reads CASSPMTSGSSYEQYF. The covered CDR3 bases are TGTGCTAGCAGCCCGATGACTAGCGGGAGCTCCTACGAG.

Turning to this clone: The read comes to an end 3 residues before the CDR3 does, leaving the germline J gene to fill in the end. The chain recombines TRBV10-3 with TRBJ2-7; D not certain. V was clipped by 1 base and J by 5 bases, with 9 bases between them. CDR3 length: 13 amino acids. CDR1 is ENHRY, CDR2 SYGVKD, per germline. CDR3 bases read: TGTGCCATCAGTGAGTTGAGAGCTCACGAG. It encodes CAISELRAHE. The full CDR3 reads CAISELRAHEQYF.

With respect to this clone: The DNA ends 3 residues before the CDR3 does, and the rest of the CDR3 is filled in from the germline J gene. The chain combines TRBV6-1 with TRBJ1-5, with D uncertain. This CDR3 has 13 amino acids. V shed 3 bases and J shed 7 bases, with 10 bases lying between them. CDR1 and CDR2 from the germline V gene are MNHNS and SASEGT. CDR3 amino acids: CASSEFGGQPQHF. The part of the CDR3 DNA that was read is TGTGCCAGCAGTGAGTTTGGAGGGCAGCCC.

To note about this clone: Read data end 3 residues before the CDR3 end; the end is taken from the germline J gene. The chain uses TRBV7-2 and TRBJ2-7; 10 bases align to TRBD1. With 0 bases clipped from V and 1 base from J, the junction kept 9 bases outside the gene matches. This CDR3 region has 18 residues. Germline CDR1 and CDR2: SGHTA and FQGNSA. The CDR3 loop is CASSLALGGTGVSYEQYF. Partial CDR3 DNA: TGTGCCAGCAGCTTAGCTCTGGGGGGGACAGGGGTATCCTACGAG.

Turning to this clone: Coverage ceases 3 residues before the CDR3 finishes, and the germline J gene fills in the end. The chain carries TRBV29-1 and TRBJ1-2, with D maybe TRBD1 (5 bases). The CDR3 spans 11 residues. Germline-derived CDR1 and CDR2 are SQVTM and ANQGSEA. Between the trimmed V and J ends, which lost 2 bases and 7 bases, there was a span of 8 bases. The part of the CDR3 DNA that was read is TGCAGCGTTGAACGAGGGGTTGGC. Its translation: CSVERGVG. The whole CDR3 protein reads CSVERGVGYTF.

Remarks on this clone: One end of the junction fails to match germline, which may point to a read error. The sequence runs out 3 residues before the end of the CDR3; the remainder is reconstructed from the germline J gene. At the DNA level, this CDR3 is encoded by other sequences in the same sample as well. The chain uses TRBV2 and TRBJ1-2, with D unclear. The CDR3 consists of 13 residues. The germline V gene encodes CDR1 SNHLY and CDR2 FYNNEI. The CDR3 region is CASSDRVTYGYTF. The part of the CDR3 DNA that was read is TGTGCCAGCAGTGATAGGGTAACCTATGGA.

Comments on this clone: The missing CDR3 end, 3 residues past where the read stops, is filled in from the germline J gene. This sequence joins TRBV5-1 and TRBJ1-2; 10 nucleotides agree with TRBD1. The CDR3 covers 15 residues. J lost 4 bases, V lost 3 bases, and 6 bases had no gene match. Per the germline V gene, CDR1 is SGHRS and CDR2 is YFSETQ. CDR3 loop: CASSYGQGGTYGYTF. The DNA read from the CDR3 is TGCGCCAGCAGCTACGGACAGGGGGGGACCTATGGC.

A remark on this clone: The sequence runs out 3 residues before the end of the CDR3; the remainder is reconstructed from the germline J gene. V and J are TRBV5-1 and TRBJ2-7, with D tentatively TRBD2 (6 bases). Trimming took off 4 bases at V and 3 bases at J, with 17 bases between the two ends. The CDR3 contains 15 residues. Germline-derived CDR1 and CDR2 are SGHRS and YFSETQ. The CDR3 protein is CASSIGGSQDYEQYF. The covered CDR3 bases are TGCGCCAGCAGCATTGGGGGGTCCCAGGACTACGAG. The full variable domain, completed using reference TRBV5-1 and TRBJ2-7, is KAGVTQTPRYLIKTRGQQVTLSCSPISGHRSVSWYQQTPGQGLQFLFEYFSETQRNKGNFPGRFSGRQFSNSRSEMNVSTLELGDSALYLCASSIGGSQDYEQYFGPGTRLTVT.

Measured by frequency, this clone is medium-sized. The junction shows a germline mismatch at one end, possibly a read error. The DNA ends 3 residues before the CDR3 does, and the rest of the CDR3 is filled in from the germline J gene. The gene calls are TRBV29-1 and TRBJ1-2; maybe TRBD1 (6 bases). The V gene's germline CDR1 is SQVTM and CDR2 ANQGSEA. This CDR3 has 13 residues. The CDR3 loop reads CSVEGGVDYGYTF. Partial CDR3 DNA: TGCAGCGTCGAAGGGGGGGTGGACTATGGC.

Concerning this clone: The read stops 3 residues short of the end of the CDR3; the missing end is completed from the germline J gene. J is TRBJ2-3 and V is TRBV13; perhaps TRBD1 as D (5 bases). This CDR3 spans 16 amino acids. Per germline, CDR1 PRHDT and CDR2 FYEKMQ (reference sequence). Trimming removed 3 bases from V and 6 bases from J, with 19 bases in between. The CDR3 protein is CASSLFSGQGVDTQYF. The CDR3 bases that were read are TGTGCCAGCAGCTTGTTCTCAGGCCAGGGTGTGGATACG.

Notes on this clone: Coverage ceases 3 residues before the CDR3 finishes, and the germline J gene fills in the end. The chain combines TRBV20-1 with TRBJ2-1; the match to TRBD1 covers 8 bases. The germline CDR1 and CDR2 sequences are DFQATT and SNEGSKA (reference sequence). The CDR3 sequence is 13 residues long. V dropped 6 bases and J dropped 5; count of bases not matched to a gene: 6. Partial CDR3 DNA: TGCAGTGCAACCGGGACAGGCAACAATGAG. It encodes CSATGTGNNE. The full CDR3 protein reads CSATGTGNNEQFF.